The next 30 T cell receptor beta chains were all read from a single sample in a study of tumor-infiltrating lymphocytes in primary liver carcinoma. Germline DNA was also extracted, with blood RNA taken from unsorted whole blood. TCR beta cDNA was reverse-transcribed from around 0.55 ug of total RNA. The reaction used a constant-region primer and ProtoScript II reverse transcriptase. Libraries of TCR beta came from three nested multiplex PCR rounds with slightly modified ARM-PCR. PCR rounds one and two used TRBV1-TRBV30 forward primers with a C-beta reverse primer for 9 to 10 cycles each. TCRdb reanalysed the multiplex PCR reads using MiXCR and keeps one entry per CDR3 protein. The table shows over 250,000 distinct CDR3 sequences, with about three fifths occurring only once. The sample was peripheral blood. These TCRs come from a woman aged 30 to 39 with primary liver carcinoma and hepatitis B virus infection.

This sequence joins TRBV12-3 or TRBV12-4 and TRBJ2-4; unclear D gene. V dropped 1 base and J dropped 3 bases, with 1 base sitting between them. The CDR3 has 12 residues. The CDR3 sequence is CASSLDKNIQYF. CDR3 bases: TGTGCCAGCAGTTTAGACAAAAACATTCAGTACTTC.

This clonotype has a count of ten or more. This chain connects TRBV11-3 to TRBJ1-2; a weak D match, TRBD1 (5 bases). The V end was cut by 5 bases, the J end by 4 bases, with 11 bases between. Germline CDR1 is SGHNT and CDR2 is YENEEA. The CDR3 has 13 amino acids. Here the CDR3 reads CASSRDGPYGYTF. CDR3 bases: TGTGCCAGCAGCCGGGACGGCCCCTATGGCTACACCTTC. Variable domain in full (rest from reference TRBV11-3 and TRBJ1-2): EAGVVQSPRYKIIEKKQPVAFWCNPISGHNTLYWYLQNLGQGPELLIRYENEEAVDDSQLPKDRFSAERLKGVDSTLKIQPAELGDSAVYLCASSRDGPYGYTFGSGTRLTVV.

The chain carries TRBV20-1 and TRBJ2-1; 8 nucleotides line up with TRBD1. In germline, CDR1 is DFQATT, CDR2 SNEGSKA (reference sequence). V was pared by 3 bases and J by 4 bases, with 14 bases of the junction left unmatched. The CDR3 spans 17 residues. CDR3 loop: CSARASTPRDRYNEQFF. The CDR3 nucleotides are TGCAGTGCTAGGGCGTCTACCCCCCGGGACAGGTACAATGAGCAGTTCTTC.

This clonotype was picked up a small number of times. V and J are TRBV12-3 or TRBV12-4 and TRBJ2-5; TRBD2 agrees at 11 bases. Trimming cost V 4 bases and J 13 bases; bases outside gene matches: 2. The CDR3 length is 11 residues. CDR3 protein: CASSSSGRRYF. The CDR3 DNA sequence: TGTGCCAGCAGTTCTAGCGGGAGGCGGTACTTC.

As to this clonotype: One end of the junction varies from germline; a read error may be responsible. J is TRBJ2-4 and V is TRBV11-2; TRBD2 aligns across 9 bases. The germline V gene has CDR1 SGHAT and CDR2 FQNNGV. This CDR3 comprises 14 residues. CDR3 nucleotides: TGTGCCAGTAGCTTAGCGGGAGCGTACAATGAGCAGTACTTC. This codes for CASSLAGAYNEQYF.

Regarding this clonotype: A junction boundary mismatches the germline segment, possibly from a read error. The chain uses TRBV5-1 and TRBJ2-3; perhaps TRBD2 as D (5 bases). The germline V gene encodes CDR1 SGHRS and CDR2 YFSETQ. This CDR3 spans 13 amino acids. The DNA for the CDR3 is TGCGCCGGCAGTACGGGAAGCACAGATACGCAGTATTTT. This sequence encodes CAGSTGSTDTQYF. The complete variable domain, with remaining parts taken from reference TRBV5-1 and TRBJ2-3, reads KAGVTQTPRYLIKTRGQQVTLSCSPISGHRSVSWYQQTPGQGLQFLFEYFSETQRNKGNFPGRFSGRQFSNSRSEMNVSTLELGDSALYLCAGSTGSTDTQYFGPGTRLTVL.

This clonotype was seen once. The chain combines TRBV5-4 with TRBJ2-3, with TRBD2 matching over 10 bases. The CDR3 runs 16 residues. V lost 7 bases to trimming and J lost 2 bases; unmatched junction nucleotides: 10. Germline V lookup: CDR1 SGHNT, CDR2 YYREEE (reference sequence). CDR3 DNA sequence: TGTGCCAGCTGGTGGGCTAGCGGGAGCAACACAGATACGCAGTATTTT. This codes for CASWWASGSNTDTQYF.

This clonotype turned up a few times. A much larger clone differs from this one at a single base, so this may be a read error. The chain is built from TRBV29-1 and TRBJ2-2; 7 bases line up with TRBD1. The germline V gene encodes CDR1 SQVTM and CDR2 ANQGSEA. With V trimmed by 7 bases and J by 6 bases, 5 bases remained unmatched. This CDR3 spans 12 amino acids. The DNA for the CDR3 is TGCAGCGCAATTCAGGGGGCCGGGGAGCTGTTTTTT. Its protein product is CSAIQGAGELFF.

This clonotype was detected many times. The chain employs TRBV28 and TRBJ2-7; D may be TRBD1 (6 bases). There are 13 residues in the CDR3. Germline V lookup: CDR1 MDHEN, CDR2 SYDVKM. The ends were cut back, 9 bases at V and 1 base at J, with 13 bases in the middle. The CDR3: CASRTVESYEQYF. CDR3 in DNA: TGTGCCAGTAGGACAGTGGAATCCTACGAGCAGTACTTC.

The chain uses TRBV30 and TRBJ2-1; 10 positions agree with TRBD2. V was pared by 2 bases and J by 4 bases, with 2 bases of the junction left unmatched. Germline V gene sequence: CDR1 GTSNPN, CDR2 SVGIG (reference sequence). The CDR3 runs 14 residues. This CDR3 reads CAWSRTSGYNEQFF. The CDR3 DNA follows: TGTGCCTGGAGTCGGACTAGCGGTTACAATGAGCAGTTCTTC. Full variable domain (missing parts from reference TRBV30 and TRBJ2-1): SQTIHQWPATLVQPVGSPLSLECTVEGTSNPNLYWYRQAAGRGLQLLFYSVGIGQISSEVPQNLSASRPQDRQFILSSKKLLLSDSGFYLCAWSRTSGYNEQFFGPGTRLTVL.

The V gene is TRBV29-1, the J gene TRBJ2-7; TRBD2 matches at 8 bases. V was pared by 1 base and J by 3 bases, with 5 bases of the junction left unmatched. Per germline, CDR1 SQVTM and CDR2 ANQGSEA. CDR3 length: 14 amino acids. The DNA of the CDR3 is TGCAGCGTTGAAGTCGGGAGGGGGGGCTACGAGCAGTACTTC. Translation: CSVEVGRGGYEQYF.

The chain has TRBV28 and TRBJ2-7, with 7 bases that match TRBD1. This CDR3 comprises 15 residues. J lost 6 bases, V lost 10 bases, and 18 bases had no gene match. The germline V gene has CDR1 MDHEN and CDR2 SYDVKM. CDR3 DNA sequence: TGTGCCACCCAGTATGACAGGGTGCCCGTCATCGAGCAGTACTTC. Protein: CATQYDRVPVIEQYF.

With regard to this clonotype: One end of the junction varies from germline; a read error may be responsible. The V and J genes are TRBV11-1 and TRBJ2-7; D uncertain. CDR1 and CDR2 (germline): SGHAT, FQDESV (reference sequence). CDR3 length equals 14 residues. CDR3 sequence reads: CASSLQIAVYEQYF. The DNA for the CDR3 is TGCGCCAGCAGCTTACAGATCGCAGTGTACGAGCAGTACTTC. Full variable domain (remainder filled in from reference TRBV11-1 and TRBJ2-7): EAEVAQSPRYKITEKSQAVAFWCDPISGHATLYWYRQILGQGPELLVQFQDESVVDDSQLPKDRFSAERLKGVDSTLKIQPAELGDSAMYLCASSLQIAVYEQYFGPGTRLTVT.

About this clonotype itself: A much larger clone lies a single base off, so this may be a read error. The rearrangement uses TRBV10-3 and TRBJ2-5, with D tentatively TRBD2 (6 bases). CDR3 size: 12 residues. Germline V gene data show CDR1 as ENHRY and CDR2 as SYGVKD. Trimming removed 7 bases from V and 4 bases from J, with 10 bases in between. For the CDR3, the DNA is TGTGCCATCAAGGGGACTGGAGAGACCCAGTACTTC. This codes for CAIKGTGETQYF.

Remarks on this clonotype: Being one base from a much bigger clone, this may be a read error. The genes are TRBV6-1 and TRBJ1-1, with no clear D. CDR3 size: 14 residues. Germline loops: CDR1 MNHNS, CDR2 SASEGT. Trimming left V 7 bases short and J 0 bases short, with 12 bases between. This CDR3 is CASTLGGMNTEAFF. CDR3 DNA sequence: TGTGCCAGCACCTTGGGCGGAATGAACACTGAAGCTTTCTTT.

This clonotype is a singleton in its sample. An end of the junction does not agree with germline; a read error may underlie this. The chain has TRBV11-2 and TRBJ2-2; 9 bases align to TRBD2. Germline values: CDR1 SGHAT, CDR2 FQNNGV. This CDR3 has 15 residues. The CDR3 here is CANQREAWGTGELLF. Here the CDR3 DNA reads TGTGCCAATCAGCGGGAGGCGTGGGGGACCGGGGAGCTGCTTTTT.

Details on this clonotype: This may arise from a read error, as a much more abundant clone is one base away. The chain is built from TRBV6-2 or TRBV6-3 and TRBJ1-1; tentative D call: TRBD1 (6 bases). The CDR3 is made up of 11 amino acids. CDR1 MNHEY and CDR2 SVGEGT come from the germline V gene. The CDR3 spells CAGRTRGEAFF. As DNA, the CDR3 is TGTGCCGGCAGGACGAGGGGGGAAGCTTTCTTT.

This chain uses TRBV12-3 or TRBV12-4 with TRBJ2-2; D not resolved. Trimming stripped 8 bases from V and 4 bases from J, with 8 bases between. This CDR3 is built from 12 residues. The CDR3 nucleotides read TGTGCCAGCGGCTACAGCACCGGGGAGCTGTTTTTT. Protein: CASGYSTGELFF.

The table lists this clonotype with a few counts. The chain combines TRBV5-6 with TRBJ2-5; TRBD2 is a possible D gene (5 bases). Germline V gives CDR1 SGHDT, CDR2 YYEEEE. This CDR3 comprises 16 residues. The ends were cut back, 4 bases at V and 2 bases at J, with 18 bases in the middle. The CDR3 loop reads CASSQLRSGIQETQYF. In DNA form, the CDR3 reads TGTGCCAGCAGCCAACTCCGAAGCGGTATTCAAGAGACCCAGTACTTC.

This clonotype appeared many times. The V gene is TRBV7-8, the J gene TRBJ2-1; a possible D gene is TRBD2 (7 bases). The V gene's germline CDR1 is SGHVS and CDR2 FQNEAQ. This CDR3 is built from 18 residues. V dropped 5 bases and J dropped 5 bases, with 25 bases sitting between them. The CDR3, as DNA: TGTGCCAGCAGCCCAGGGGTTGTGGCGGGTCTAGCGGACAATGAGCAGTTCTTC. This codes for CASSPGVVAGLADNEQFF.

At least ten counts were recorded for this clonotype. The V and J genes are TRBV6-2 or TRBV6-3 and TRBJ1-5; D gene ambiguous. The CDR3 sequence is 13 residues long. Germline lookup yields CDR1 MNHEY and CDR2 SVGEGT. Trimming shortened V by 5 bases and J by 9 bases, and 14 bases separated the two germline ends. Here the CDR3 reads CASSRTKERPQHF. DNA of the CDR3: TGTGCCAGCAGTAGGACGAAAGAGAGGCCCCAGCATTTT.

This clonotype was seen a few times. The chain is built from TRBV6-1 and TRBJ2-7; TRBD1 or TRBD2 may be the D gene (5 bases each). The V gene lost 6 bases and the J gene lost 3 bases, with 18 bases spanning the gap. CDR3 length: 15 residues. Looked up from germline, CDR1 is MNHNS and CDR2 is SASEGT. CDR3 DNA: TGTGCCAGCAGAGAGACCGGGACCAAACACTACGAGCAGTACTTC. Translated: CASRETGTKHYEQYF.

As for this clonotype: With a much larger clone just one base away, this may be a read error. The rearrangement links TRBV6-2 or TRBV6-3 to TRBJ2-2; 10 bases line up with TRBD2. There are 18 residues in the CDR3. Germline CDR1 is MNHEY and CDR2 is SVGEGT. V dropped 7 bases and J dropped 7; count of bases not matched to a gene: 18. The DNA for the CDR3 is TGTGCCAGCAACGTGGGGTTCATAGCGGGAGGCTATAACGGGGAGCTGTTTTTT. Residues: CASNVGFIAGGYNGELFF.

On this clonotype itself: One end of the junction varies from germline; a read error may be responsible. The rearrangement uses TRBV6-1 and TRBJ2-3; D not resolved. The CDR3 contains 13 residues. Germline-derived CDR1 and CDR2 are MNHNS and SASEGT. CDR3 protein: CTSRTPSTDTQYF. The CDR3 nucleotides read TGTACCAGCAGAACCCCCAGCACAGATACGCAGTATTTT.

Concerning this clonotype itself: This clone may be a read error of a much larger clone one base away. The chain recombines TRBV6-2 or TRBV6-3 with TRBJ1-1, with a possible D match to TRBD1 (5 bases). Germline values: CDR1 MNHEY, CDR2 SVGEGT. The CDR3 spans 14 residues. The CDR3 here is CASSGKLGGTETFF. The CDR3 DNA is TGTGCCAGCAGTGGTAAGCTCGGAGGGACTGAAACTTTCTTT.

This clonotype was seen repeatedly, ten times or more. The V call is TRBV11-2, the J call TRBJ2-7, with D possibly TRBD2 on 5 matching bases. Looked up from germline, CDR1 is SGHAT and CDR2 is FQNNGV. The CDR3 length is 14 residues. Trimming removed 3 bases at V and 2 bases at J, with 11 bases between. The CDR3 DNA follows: TGTGCCAGCAGCTTCGGCGGGCCGGCCTACGAGCAGTACTTC. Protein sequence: CASSFGGPAYEQYF.

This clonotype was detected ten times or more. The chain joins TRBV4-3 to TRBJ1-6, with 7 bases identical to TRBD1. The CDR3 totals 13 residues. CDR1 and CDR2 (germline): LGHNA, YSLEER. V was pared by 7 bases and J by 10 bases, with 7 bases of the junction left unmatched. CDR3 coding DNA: TGCGCCAGCAAAAAACAGGGGTTATCACCCCTCCACTTT. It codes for CASKKQGLSPLHF.

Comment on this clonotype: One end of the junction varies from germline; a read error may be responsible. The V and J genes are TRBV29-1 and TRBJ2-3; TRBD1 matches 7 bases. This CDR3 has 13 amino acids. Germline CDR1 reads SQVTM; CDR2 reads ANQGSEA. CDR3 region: CNVVNPGTAKQYF. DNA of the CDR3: TGTAACGTAGTCAACCCCGGGACAGCAAAGCAGTATTTT.

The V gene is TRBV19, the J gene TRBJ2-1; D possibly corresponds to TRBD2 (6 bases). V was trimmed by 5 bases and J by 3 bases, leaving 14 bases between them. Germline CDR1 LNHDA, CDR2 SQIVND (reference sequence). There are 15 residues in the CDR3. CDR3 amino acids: CASSSPGLIYNEQFF. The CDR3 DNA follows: TGTGCCAGTAGTTCGCCGGGACTGATCTACAATGAGCAGTTCTTC. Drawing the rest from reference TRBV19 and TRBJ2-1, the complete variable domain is DGGITQSPKYLFRKEGQNVTLSCEQNLNHDAMYWYRQDPGQGLRLIYYSQIVNDFQKGDIAEGYSVSREKKESFPLTVTSAQKNPTAFYLCASSSPGLIYNEQFFGPGTRLTVL.

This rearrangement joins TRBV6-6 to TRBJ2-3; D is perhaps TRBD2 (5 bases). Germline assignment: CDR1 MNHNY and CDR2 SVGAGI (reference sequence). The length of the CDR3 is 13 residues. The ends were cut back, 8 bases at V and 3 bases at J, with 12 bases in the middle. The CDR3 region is CASGRGGTDTQYF. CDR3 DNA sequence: TGTGCCAGCGGGAGAGGAGGTACAGATACGCAGTATTTT.